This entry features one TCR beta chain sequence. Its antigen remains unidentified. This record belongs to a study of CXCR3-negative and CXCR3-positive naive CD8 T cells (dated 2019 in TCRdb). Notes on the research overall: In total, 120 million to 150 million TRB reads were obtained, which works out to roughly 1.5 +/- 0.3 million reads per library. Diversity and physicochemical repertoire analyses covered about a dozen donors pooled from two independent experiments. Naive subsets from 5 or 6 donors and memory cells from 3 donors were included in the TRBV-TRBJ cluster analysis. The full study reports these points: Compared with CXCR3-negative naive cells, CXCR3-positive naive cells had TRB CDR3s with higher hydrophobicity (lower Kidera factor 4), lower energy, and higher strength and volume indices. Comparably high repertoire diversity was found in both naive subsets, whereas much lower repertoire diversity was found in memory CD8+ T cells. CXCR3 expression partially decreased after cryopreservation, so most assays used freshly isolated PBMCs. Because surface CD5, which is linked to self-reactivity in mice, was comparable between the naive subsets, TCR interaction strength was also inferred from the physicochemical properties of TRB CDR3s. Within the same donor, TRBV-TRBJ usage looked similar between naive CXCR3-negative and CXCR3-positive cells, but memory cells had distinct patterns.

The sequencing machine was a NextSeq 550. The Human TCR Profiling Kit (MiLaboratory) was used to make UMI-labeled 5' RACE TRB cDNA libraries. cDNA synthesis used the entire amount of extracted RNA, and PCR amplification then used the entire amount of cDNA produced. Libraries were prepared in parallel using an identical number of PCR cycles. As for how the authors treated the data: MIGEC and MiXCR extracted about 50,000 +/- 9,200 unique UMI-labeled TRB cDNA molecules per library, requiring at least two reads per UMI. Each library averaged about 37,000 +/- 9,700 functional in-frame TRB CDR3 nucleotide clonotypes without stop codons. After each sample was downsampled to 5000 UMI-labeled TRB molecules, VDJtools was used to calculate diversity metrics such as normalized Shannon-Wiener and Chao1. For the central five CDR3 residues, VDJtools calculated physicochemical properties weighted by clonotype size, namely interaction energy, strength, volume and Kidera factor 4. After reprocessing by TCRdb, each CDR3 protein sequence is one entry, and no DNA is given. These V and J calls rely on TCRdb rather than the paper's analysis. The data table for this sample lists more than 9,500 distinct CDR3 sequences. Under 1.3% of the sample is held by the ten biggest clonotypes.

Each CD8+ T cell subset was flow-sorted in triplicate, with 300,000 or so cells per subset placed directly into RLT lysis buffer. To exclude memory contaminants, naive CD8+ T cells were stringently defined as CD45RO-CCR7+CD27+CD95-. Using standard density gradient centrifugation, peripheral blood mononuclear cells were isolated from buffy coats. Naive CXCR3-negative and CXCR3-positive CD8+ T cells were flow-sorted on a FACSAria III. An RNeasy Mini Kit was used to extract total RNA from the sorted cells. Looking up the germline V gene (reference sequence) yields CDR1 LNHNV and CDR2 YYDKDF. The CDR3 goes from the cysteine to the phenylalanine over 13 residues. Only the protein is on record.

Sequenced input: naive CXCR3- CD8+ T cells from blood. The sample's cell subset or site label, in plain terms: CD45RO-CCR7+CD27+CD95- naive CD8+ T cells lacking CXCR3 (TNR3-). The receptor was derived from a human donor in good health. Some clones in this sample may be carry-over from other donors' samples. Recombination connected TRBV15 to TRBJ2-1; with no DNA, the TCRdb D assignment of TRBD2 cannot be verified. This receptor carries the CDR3 CATRGLAYNEQFF.